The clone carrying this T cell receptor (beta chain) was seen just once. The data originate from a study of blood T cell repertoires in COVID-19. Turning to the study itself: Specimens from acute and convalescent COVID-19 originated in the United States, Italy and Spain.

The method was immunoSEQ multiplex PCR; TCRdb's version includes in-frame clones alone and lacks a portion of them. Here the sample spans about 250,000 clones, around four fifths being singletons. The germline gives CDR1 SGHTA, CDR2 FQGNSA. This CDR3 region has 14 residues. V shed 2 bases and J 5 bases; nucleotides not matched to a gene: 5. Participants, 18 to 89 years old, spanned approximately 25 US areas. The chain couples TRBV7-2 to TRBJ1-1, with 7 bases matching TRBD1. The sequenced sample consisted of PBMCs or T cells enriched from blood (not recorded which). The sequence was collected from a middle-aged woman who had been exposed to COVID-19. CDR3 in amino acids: CASSLRGPGTEAFF. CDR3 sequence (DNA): TGTGCCAGCAGCTTAAGGGGGCCGGGGACTGAAGCTTTCTTT.